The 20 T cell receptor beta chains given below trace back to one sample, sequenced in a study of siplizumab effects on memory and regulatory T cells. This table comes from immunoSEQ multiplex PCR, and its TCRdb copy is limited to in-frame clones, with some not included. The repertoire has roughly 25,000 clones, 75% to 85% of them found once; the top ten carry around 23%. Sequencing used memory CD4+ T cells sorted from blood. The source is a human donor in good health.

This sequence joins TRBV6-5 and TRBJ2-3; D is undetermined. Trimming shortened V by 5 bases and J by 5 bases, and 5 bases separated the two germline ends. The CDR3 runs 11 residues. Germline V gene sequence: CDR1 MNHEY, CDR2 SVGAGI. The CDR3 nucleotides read TGTGCCAGCAGTGAGCTAGATACGCAGTATTTT. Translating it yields CASSELDTQYF.

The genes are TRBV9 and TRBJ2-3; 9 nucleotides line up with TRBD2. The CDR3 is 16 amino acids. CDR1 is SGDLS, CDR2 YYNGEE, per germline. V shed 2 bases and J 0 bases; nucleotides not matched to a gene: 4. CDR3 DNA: TGTGCCAGCAGCGTGAGCGGGAGGCCTAGCACAGATACGCAGTATTTT. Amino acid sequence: CASSVSGRPSTDTQYF.

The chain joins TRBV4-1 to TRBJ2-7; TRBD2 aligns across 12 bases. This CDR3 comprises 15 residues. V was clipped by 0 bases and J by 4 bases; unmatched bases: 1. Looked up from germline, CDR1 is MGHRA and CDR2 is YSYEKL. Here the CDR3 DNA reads TGCGCCAGCAGCCAAGAGACTAGCGGGAGTTACGAGCAGTACTTC. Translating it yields CASSQETSGSYEQYF.

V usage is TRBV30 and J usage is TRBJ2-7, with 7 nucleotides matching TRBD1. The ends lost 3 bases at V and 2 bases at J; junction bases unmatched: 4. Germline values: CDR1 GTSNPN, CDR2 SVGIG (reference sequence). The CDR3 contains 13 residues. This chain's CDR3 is CAWSEGTAYEQYF. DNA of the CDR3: TGTGCCTGGAGCGAAGGGACAGCCTACGAGCAGTACTTC.

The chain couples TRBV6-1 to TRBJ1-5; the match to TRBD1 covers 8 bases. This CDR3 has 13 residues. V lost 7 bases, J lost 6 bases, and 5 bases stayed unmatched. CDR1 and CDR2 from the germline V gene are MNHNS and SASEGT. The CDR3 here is CASTLTGVQPQHF. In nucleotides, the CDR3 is TGTGCCAGCACCCTGACAGGGGTTCAGCCCCAGCATTTT.

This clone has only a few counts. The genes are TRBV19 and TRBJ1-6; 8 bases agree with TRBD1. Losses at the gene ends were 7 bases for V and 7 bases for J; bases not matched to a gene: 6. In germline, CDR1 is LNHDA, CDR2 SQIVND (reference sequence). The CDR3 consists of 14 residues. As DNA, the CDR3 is TGTGCCAGTACCGTGGGACAGGAGAATTCACCCCTCCACTTT. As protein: CASTVGQENSPLHF.

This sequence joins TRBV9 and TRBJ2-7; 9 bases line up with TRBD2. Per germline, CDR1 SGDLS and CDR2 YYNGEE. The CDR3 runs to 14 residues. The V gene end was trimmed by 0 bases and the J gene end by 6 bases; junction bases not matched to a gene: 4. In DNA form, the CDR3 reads TGTGCCAGCAGCGTAGCGGTAGCGGGAGTCGAGCAGTACTTC. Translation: CASSVAVAGVEQYF. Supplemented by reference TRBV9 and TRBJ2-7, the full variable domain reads DSGVTQTPKHLITATGQRVTLRCSPRSGDLSVYWYQQSLDQGLQFLIQYYNGEERAKGNILERFSAQQFPDLHSELNLSSLELGDSALYFCASSVAVAGVEQYFGPGTRLTVT.

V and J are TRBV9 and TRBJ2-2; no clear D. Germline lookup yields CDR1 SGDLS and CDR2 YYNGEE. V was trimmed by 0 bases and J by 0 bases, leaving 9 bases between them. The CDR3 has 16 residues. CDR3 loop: CASSVDSWPNTGELFF. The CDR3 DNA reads TGTGCCAGCAGCGTAGATAGTTGGCCGAACACCGGGGAGCTGTTTTTT.

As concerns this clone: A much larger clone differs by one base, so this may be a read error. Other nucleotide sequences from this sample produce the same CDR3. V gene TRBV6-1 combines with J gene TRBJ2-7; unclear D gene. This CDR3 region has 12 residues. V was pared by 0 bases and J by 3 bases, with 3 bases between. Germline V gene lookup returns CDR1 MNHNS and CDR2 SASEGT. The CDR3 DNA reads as TGTGCCAGCAGTGAAGCAGGCTACGAGCAGTACTTC. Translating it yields CASSEAGYEQYF.

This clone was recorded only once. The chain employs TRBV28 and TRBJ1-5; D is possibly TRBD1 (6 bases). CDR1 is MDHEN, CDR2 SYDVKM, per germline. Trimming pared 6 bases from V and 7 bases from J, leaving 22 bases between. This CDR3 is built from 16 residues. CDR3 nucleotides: TGTGCCAGCAGCAATTACGTAACAGGGAGTGGACAGCCCCAGCATTTT. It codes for CASSNYVTGSGQPQHF.

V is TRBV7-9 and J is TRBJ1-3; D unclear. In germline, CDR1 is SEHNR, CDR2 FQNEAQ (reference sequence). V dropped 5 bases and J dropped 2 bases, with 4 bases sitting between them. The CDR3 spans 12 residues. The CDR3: CASSHAGNTIYF. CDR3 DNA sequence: TGTGCCAGCAGCCACGCTGGAAACACCATATATTTT.

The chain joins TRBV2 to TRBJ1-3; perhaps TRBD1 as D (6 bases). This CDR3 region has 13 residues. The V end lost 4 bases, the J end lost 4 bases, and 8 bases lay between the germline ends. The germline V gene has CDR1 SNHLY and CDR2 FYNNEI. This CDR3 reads CASSGDRGNTIYF. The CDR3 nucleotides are TGTGCCAGCAGTGGAGACAGGGGAAACACCATATATTTT.

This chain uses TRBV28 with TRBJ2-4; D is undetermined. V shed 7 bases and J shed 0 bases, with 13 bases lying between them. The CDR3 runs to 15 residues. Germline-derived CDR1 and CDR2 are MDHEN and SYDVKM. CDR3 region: CASTLGLAAKNIQYF. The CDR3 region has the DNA TGTGCCAGCACCCTAGGGTTAGCAGCCAAAAACATTCAGTACTTC.

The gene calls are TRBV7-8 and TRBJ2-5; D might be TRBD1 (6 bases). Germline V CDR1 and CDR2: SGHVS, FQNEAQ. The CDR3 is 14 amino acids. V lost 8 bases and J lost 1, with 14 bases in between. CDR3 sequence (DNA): TGTGCCAGCCGGATACTGACAGGCCAAGAGACCCAGTACTTC. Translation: CASRILTGQETQYF.

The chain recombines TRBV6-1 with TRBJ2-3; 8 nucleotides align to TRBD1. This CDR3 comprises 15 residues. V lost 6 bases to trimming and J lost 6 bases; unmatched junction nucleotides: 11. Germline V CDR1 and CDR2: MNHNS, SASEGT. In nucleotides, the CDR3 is TGTGCCAGCAGACTCGACAGGGGTGAGTCCGATACGCAGTATTTT. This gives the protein CASRLDRGESDTQYF.

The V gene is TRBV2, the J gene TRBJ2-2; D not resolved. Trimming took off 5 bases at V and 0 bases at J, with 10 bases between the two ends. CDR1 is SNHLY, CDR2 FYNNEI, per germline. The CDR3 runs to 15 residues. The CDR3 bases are TGTGCCAGCAGTTGGGCGGAGTCGAACACCGGGGAGCTGTTTTTT. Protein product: CASSWAESNTGELFF.

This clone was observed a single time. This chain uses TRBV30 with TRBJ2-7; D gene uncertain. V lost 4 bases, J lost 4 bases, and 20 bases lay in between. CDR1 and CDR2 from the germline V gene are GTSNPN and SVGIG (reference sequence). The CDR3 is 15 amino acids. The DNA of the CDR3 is TGTGCCTGGAAGCGAGCCGGCAGGACGCATTACGAGCAGTACTTC. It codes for CAWKRAGRTHYEQYF.

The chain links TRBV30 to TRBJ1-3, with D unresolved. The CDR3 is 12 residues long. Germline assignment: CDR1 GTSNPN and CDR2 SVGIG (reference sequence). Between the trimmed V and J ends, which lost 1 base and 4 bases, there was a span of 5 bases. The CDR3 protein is CAWSAGGNTIYF. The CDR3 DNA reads TGTGCCTGGAGTGCAGGAGGAAACACCATATATTTT.

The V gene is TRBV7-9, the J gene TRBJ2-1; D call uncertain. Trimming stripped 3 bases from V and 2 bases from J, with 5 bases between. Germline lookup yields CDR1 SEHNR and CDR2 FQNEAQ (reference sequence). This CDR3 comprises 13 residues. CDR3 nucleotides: TGTGCCAGCAGCTTGGGGACCTACAATGAGCAGTTCTTC. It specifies CASSLGTYNEQFF.

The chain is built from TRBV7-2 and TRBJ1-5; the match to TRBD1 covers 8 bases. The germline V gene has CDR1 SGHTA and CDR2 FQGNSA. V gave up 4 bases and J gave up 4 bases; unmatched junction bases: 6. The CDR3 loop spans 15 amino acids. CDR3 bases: TGTGCCAGCAGCTGGACAGGGCGGAGTAATCAGCCCCAGCATTTT. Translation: CASSWTGRSNQPQHF.